Below are 7 T cell receptor beta chains sequenced from a single sample in a study of CXCR3-negative and CXCR3-positive naive CD8 T cells. TRB cDNA was prepared as libraries by UMI-labeled 5' RACE. TCRdb reworked the 5' RACE reads into one entry per CDR3 protein, no DNA. The table gives more than 20,000 distinct CDR3 sequences; the top ten clones make up 3.5% to 5% of it. Sequenced material: naive CXCR3- CD8+ T cells from blood. The subset: CD45RO-CCR7+CD27+CD95- naive CD8+ T cells lacking CXCR3 (TNR3-). Receptors originate from a human donor in good health. Some clones in this sample may be carry-over from other donors' samples.

The chain recombines TRBV28 with TRBJ1-5; TCRdb's D gene call, TRBD1, goes unchecked for lack of DNA. Germline CDR1 reads MDHEN; CDR2 reads SYDVKM. The CDR3 totals 14 residues. Here the CDR3 reads CASSTRVGYQPQHF. Full variable domain (outside the CDR3, taken from reference TRBV28 and TRBJ1-5): DVKVTQSSRYLVKRTGEKVFLECVQDMDHENMFWYRQDPGLGLRLIYFSYDVKMKEKGDIPEGYSVSREKKERFSLILESASTNQTSMYLCASSTRVGYQPQHFGDGTRLSIL.

This rearrangement joins TRBV3-1 to TRBJ2-1; TCRdb picks TRBD2, but there is no DNA to check that call. The CDR3 consists of 16 residues. Germline CDR1 reads LGHDT; CDR2 reads YNNKEL (reference sequence). The CDR3 is CASSLGRFLAYNEQFF.

The rearrangement joins TRBV7-6 to TRBJ2-4; TCRdb returns TRBD1, unconfirmable since there is no DNA. Germline loops: CDR1 SGHVS, CDR2 FNYEAQ. CDR3 size: 15 residues. The CDR3 sequence is CASSLTGGDGNIQYF. Drawing the rest from reference TRBV7-6 and TRBJ2-4, the complete variable domain is GAGVSQSPRYKVTKRGQDVALRCDPISGHVSLYWYRQALGQGPEFLTYFNYEAQQDKSGLPNDRFSAERPEGSISTLTIQRTEQRDSAMYRCASSLTGGDGNIQYFGAGTRLSVL.

The V call is TRBV7-9, the J call TRBJ1-3; TCRdb outputs TRBD1, but without DNA this stays unchecked. The CDR3 sequence is 15 residues long. Germline CDR1 and CDR2: SEHNR and FQNEAQ (reference sequence). The CDR3 sequence is CASSSLRGARNTIYF.

The CDR3 loop is CASSLIGLSTDTQYF. The chain carries TRBV27 and TRBJ2-3. This CDR3 has 15 residues. Looked up from germline, CDR1 is MNHEY and CDR2 is SMNVEV (reference sequence).

V is TRBV27 and J is TRBJ1-1; TCRdb calls TRBD1, which cannot be checked without DNA. The CDR3 sequence is 15 residues long. Per the germline V gene, CDR1 is MNHEY and CDR2 is SMNVEV (reference sequence). The CDR3 is CASSLSGGANTEAFF.

V is TRBV20-1 and J is TRBJ1-1; TCRdb selects TRBD1, and the lack of DNA leaves this call unchecked. CDR1 is DFQATT, CDR2 SNEGSKA, per germline (reference sequence). The CDR3 is 13 residues long. The CDR3 is CSARLLGDTEAFF.